A selection of T cell receptor beta chains follows, all from one sample in a study of a mutant IDH1 vaccine in newly diagnosed glioma. No antigens are known for them. Sequencing used immunoSEQ multiplex PCR; TCRdb keeps in-frame clones, though not all of them. The sample holds tens of thousands of clones, roughly 82% seen once. Material: PBMCs, obtained from a glioma patient whose treatment included an IDH1 peptide vaccine. The receptors shown here come from a man between 18 and 29 years old with glioma. Some clones in this sample may be carry-over from other donors' samples. CDR3s include the opening cysteine and the closing phenylalanine or tryptophan. Fields, in order: J gene, D gene, clone size, V gene, CDR3 DNA, CDR3 protein. The D gene is left open where the match is weak. Not every row has a clone size; where given, it reads once, few, many or a size class.

TRBJ2-7 TRBD2 NA TRBV7-8 TGTGCCAGCAGCTTAGTCGGTAGCGGGAGGACCTATGGCAAGCAGTACTTC CASSLVGSGRTYGKQYF
TRBJ2-2 NA NA TRBV12-5 TGTGCTAGTGGTTTTGGGCGGCCCGCGAACACCGGGGAGCTGTTTTTT CASGFGRPANTGELFF
TRBJ1-5 NA NA TRBV19 TGTGCCAGTAGTATAAAGGGGAATCAGCCCCAGCATTTT CASSIKGNQPQHF
TRBJ1-2 TRBD1 NA TRBV7-6 TGTGCCAGCAGCCCCCTGGGACAGTTCTATGGCTACACCTTC CASSPLGQFYGYTF
TRBJ1-4 NA few TRBV4-2 TGTGCCAGCAGCCAAGGGGGGACTGTCCCGAATGAAAAACTGTTTTTT CASSQGGTVPNEKLFF
TRBJ1-1 TRBD1 few TRBV10-3 TGTGCCATCAGTGAGACAGGGGTCACTGAAGCTTTCTTT CAISETGVTEAFF
TRBJ1-5 TRBD1 NA TRBV5-1 TGCGCCAGCAGCTTGGGACAGGGGGGGGGTCAGCCCCAGCATTTT CASSLGQGGGQPQHF
TRBJ2-3 NA NA TRBV5-5 TGTGCCAGCAGCTCGTCTCTGGGGGAAGCAGATACGCAGTATTTT CASSSSLGEADTQYF
TRBJ1-4 TRBD1 NA TRBV2 TGTGCCAGCAGACAACAGGGGTCAACTAATGAAAAACTGTTTTTT CASRQQGSTNEKLFF
TRBJ2-1 NA NA TRBV7-2 TGTGCCAGCAGCTTAGGAGGGGACTACAATGAGCAGTTCTTC CASSLGGDYNEQFF
TRBJ2-2 NA NA TRBV11-3 TGTGCCAGCAGCTCAGGGGAGGAAGGGTACACCGGGGAGCTGTTTTTT CASSSGEEGYTGELFF
TRBJ2-7 TRBD2 NA TRBV19 TGTGCCAGTAGTGGACCGACTAGCGCTAGCTCCTACGAGCAGTACTTC CASSGPTSASSYEQYF
TRBJ2-1 NA few TRBV9 TGTGCCACCGCCCTTCTGGCTACGAGGGGTGAGCAGTTCTTC CATALLATRGEQFF
TRBJ1-5 TRBD1 few TRBV7-2 TGTGCCAGCAGCTTTGGGGACAGGTCGGGTCAGCCCCAGCATTTT CASSFGDRSGQPQHF
TRBJ1-1 NA NA TRBV29-1 TGCAGCGTTGAACAGGTGGAAACTGAAGCTTTCTTT CSVEQVETEAFF
TRBJ1-1 NA few TRBV19 TGTGCCAGTAGTATTGGGGGGCGGATCTTGAACACTGAAGCTTTCTTT CASSIGGRILNTEAFF
TRBJ2-3 TRBD1 NA TRBV6-4 TGTGCCAGCAGCGAAAAAGGACAGGGAGAAGCAGATACGCAGTATTTT CASSEKGQGEADTQYF
TRBJ1-5 TRBD1 NA TRBV6-6 TGTGCCAGCAGTCCCCGACAGGGGTGGGCCAATCAGCCCCAGCATTTT CASSPRQGWANQPQHF
TRBJ2-1 NA few TRBV7-9 TGTGCCAGCAGTCTAAGGGGGGCGGGGGTTTACAATGAGCAGTTCTTC CASSLRGAGVYNEQFF
TRBJ1-1 NA few TRBV11-2 TGTGCCAGCAGCTTAAACAGTTACACTGAAGCTTTCTTT CASSLNSYTEAFF
TRBJ1-2 TRBD1 NA TRBV6-5 TGTGCCAGCAGTTACTCGAACACAGGGGCACCCTATGGCTACACCTTC CASSYSNTGAPYGYTF
TRBJ1-1 NA NA TRBV2 TGTGCCAGCAGCCCCCTCCGGGGTCCTGAAGCTTTCTTT CASSPLRGPEAFF
TRBJ2-7 NA NA TRBV6-5 TGTGCCAGCAGTAGAGGCAGGTTCTACGAGCAGTACTTC CASSRGRFYEQYF
TRBJ1-1 NA NA TRBV2 TGTGCCAGCAGTTTGGACGGTTACACTGAAGCTTTCTTT CASSLDGYTEAFF
TRBJ2-4 NA NA TRBV4-1 TGCGCCAGCAGCCAAGGCGGGCAAGTAGCCAAAAACATTCAGTACTTC CASSQGGQVAKNIQYF
TRBJ2-5 TRBD2 NA TRBV4-2 TGTGCCAGCAGCCAGGTACTACTAGCGGCCCAAGAGACCCAGTACTTC CASSQVLLAAQETQYF
TRBJ1-2 NA NA TRBV4-1 TGCGCCAGCAGCCTTACATCGGCAGGGCGCCTTAACTACACCTTC CASSLTSAGRLNYTF
TRBJ2-7 TRBD2 NA TRBV27 TGTGCCAGCAGTTCATCCAGCGGGGGATTCTACGAGCAGTACTTC CASSSSSGGFYEQYF
TRBJ1-1 TRBD1 NA TRBV13 TGTGCCAGCAGCTTCCGACAGGGGCGGGTGAACACTGAAGCTTTCTTT CASSFRQGRVNTEAFF
TRBJ2-1 NA NA TRBV5-1 TGCGCCAGCAAGGAGCAGGGAAGAATTGAGGAGCAGTTCTTC CASKEQGRIEEQFF
TRBJ2-7 TRBD1 NA TRBV7-8 TGTGCCAGCACCCCTGGGCAGGGGGTGGGTGAGCAGTACTTC CASTPGQGVGEQYF
TRBJ2-1 NA NA TRBV27 TGTGCCAGCAGTTTATCTGAGGGTCGGACCTACAATGAGCAGTTCTTC CASSLSEGRTYNEQFF
TRBJ2-5 TRBD1 once TRBV7-9 TGTGCCAGCAGCTTAGTGGACAGGGGCCTACAAGAGACCCAGTACTTC CASSLVDRGLQETQYF
TRBJ1-2 NA NA TRBV5-1 TGCGCCAGCAGCTTGTGGGCAGGCCCTGGATCTGGCTACACCTTC CASSLWAGPGSGYTF
TRBJ1-1 NA once TRBV6-1 TGTGCCAGCAGTGCAGTGGGGGGCAAGGACACTGAAGCTTTCTTT CASSAVGGKDTEAFF
TRBJ2-3 NA NA TRBV4-3 TGCGCCAGCAGCGTCACGGCGGGTGGGACAGATACGCAGTATTTT CASSVTAGGTDTQYF